The sequence of this TCR beta chain was determined in a study of blood T cell repertoires in COVID-19. Original processing notes: Cell counts per sample came from amplifying reference gene primers. Using immunoSEQ multiplex PCR, the repertoire was profiled, and TCRdb retains in-frame clones only, with some absent. V and J calls and clone size come straight from that table; D and trimming were deduced from the DNA. The table lists roughly 150,000 clones, about 80% of them singletons, with roughly 8% in the top ten. The germline CDR1 and CDR2 sequences are MNHEY and SVGEGT. This CDR3 contains 14 residues. Germline trimming cut 2 bases from V and 7 bases from J; bases unmatched to any gene: 2.

The rearrangement joins TRBV6-2 or TRBV6-3 to TRBJ2-1; 10 bases match TRBD1. Source material: peripheral blood. The TCR comes from a man aged 55-75 years with acute or convalescent COVID-19. The CDR3 sequence is CASSYDRGPNEQFF. CDR3 DNA: TGTGCCAGCAGTTACGACAGGGGGCCGAATGAGCAGTTCTTC.